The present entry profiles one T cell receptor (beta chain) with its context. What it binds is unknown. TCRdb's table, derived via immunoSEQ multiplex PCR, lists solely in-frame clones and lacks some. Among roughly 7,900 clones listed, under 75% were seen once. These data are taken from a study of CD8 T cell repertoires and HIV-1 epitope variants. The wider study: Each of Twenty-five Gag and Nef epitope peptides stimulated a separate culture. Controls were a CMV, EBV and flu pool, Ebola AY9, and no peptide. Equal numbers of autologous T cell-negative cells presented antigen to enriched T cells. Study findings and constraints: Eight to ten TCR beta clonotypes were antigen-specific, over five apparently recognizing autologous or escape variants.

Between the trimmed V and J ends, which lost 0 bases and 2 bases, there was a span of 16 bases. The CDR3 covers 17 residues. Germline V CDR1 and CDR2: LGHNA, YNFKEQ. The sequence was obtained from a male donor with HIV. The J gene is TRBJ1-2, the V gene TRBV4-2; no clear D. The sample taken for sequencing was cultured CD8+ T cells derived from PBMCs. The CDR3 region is CASSQEAGMTPNYGYTF. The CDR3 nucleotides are TGTGCCAGCAGCCAAGAGGCAGGCATGACCCCAAACTATGGCTACACCTTC.